This TCR beta chain was observed in a study of regulatory T cells in long-lasting Graves disease. V lost 3 bases and J lost 7, with 13 bases in between. This CDR3 is built from 12 residues. The germline gives CDR1 DFQATT, CDR2 SNEGSKA (reference sequence). Concerning this clonotype: A far larger clone is one nucleotide away, so this likely arose from a read error.

Time point denoted: newly diagnosed GD, antithyroid drugs for less than 3 months. There was RNA extracted from PBMCs, and the TCR library was made from it. Around 9.9 milliliters of peripheral blood went into EDTA tubes. According to the study, TCR beta libraries were built with iRepertoire HTBI primers and CDR3-region Arm-PCR. One entry per CDR3 protein results from TCRdb running MiXCR on the multiplex PCR reads. This table holds 200,000 to 250,000 distinct CDR3 sequences, 20% found once. The rearrangement uses TRBV20-1 and TRBJ2-7; D uncertain. The sequence came from a female donor with Graves disease. The sequenced sample was peripheral blood mononuclear cells (PBMCs), obtained at new diagnosis, from a patient treated with antithyroid drugs. The CDR3, as DNA: TGCAGTGCTAGTTCTAGGGCGGATGAGCAGTACTTC. It codes for CSASSRADEQYF.